This TCR beta chain derives from a study of patients and donors after allogeneic stem cell transplantation. Trimming removed 5 bases from V and 3 bases from J; junction bases left unmatched: 3. The CDR3 is 13 amino acids. This clonotype was detected a few times. TCRdb re-derived calls from the RT-PCR reads in MiXCR, one entry per CDR3 protein. The sample lists 900,000 to 1,000,000 distinct CDR3 sequences, about 20% seen once, with approximately 5.9% in the top ten. The rearrangement links TRBV12-3 or TRBV12-4 to TRBJ2-7; 8 bases map to TRBD2. The receptor was derived from a human donor who was either an allogeneic HSCT recipient or a stem cell or donor lymphocyte infusion donor (not recorded which). It is not recorded whose cells these are; they may come from a transplant donor. Sequenced material: blood, either unsorted or a sorted T cell fraction (not recorded which). The chain's CDR3 is CASSPTSDYEQYF. The CDR3 DNA reads as TGTGCCAGCAGTCCGACTAGCGACTACGAGCAGTACTTC.